This T cell receptor (beta chain) was sequenced for a study of blood T cell repertoires in COVID-19. Overall study context: Spain, Italy and the United States supplied samples that represented acute and convalescent COVID-19. The analysed material was cDNA or gDNA that came from T cells, B-cell-depleted T cells, or PBMCs.

Germline values: CDR1 GTSNPN, CDR2 SVGIG (reference sequence). V was pared by 0 bases and J by 1 base, with 12 bases between. The CDR3 length is 15 residues. In the original workflow: How many nucleated cells were present was estimated from reference gene primer amplification. Here immunoSEQ multiplex PCR was the method, and the copy in TCRdb shows in-frame clones only, minus some. V and J calls and clone size are as listed in that table; D and trimming were resolved from the DNA. The data hold some 300,000 clones, with almost 90% observed a single time. Sequencing was performed on peripheral blood. The chain combines TRBV30 with TRBJ1-1, with D uncertain. This clonotype was obtained from a woman in her thirties or forties with COVID-19, enrolled during active disease. The CDR3 bases are TGTGCCTGGAGTGTCCCGGTAGTTCCGAACACTGAAGCTTTCTTT. This codes for CAWSVPVVPNTEAFF.